The 18 T cell receptor beta chains reported below all come from one sample, sequenced in a study of cytotoxic CD8 clonotypes in ibrutinib-treated CLL (dated by TCRdb to about 2021). The time point label of this sample denotes: approximately eleven months on ibrutinib. Library construction relied on the immunoSEQ multiplex PCR assay. This is the immuneACCESS table as TCRdb keeps it, with only in-frame sequences that have V and J called. A part of the clones is gone; compared with another copy, unresolved V genes explain less than half, and the rest is unexplained. The sample table holds approximately 140,000 clones, of which roughly 80% were seen once. The ten most abundant clones make up around 30% of the sample. Sequencing was performed on PBMCs, taken after 12 months of ibrutinib treatment. The source is a human donor with chronic lymphocytic leukemia.

V gene TRBV7-2 combines with J gene TRBJ2-5; no firm D call. V lost 2 bases and J lost 5, with 9 bases in between. There are 13 residues in the CDR3. CDR1 SGHTA and CDR2 FQGNSA come from the germline V gene. The CDR3 spells CASSLIIGETQYF. CDR3 sequence (DNA): TGTGCCAGCAGCTTAATTATAGGGGAGACCCAGTACTTC. Full variable domain (outside the CDR3, taken from reference TRBV7-2 and TRBJ2-5): GAGVSQSPSNKVTEKGKDVELRCDPISGHTALYWYRQSLGQGLEFLIYFQGNSAPDKSGLPSDRFSAERTGGSVSTLTIQRTQQEDSAVYLCASSLIIGETQYFGPGTRLLVL.

V and J are TRBV9 and TRBJ2-1; the D is unclear. The CDR3 consists of 14 residues. V was trimmed by 3 bases and J by 4 bases, leaving 11 bases between them. Germline CDR1 SGDLS, CDR2 YYNGEE. The CDR3 region has the DNA TGTGCCAGCAGCGCCCAGGACCCTTACAATGAGCAGTTCTTC. This gives the protein CASSAQDPYNEQFF.

This clone occurred once. This chain's CDR3 is CASSLAPGAGEAKTQYF. CDR3 nucleotides: TGCGCCAGCAGCTTGGCCCCAGGGGCAGGGGAGGCGAAGACCCAGTACTTC. The J gene is TRBJ2-5, the V gene TRBV5-1, with D perhaps matching TRBD1 or TRBD2 (6 bases each). Trimming shortened V by 0 bases and J by 6 bases, and 21 bases separated the two germline ends. The CDR3 has 17 amino acids. CDR1 is SGHRS and CDR2 is YFSETQ in the germline V gene. The whole variable domain, remainder taken from reference TRBV5-1 and TRBJ2-5, is KAGVTQTPRYLIKTRGQQVTLSCSPISGHRSVSWYQQTPGQGLQFLFEYFSETQRNKGNFPGRFSGRQFSNSRSEMNVSTLELGDSALYLCASSLAPGAGEAKTQYFGPGTRLLVL.

The rearrangement uses TRBV30 and TRBJ2-2; D perhaps matches TRBD2 (5 bases). The CDR3 length is 15 residues. V shed 2 bases and J shed 2 bases, with 12 bases lying between them. CDR1 is GTSNPN and CDR2 is SVGIG in the germline V gene (reference sequence). As DNA, the CDR3 is TGTGCCTGGAGTCCCGTGCTAGCCAACACCGGGGAGCTGTTTTTT. The encoded protein is CAWSPVLANTGELFF.

This clone has more than one count but fewer than ten. The chain carries TRBV4-1 and TRBJ2-7, with D possibly being TRBD1 or TRBD2 (5 bases each). Trimming took 1 base from V and 9 from J, leaving 16 bases between them. Per the germline V gene, CDR1 is MGHRA and CDR2 is YSYEKL. The CDR3 loop spans 14 amino acids. The CDR3 is CASSQGLVGDAQYF. The DNA of the CDR3 is TGCGCCAGCAGCCAAGGGTTAGTAGGGGACGCGCAGTACTTC.

V usage is TRBV4-3 and J usage is TRBJ2-2; D is unresolved. This CDR3 is 13 amino acids long. CDR1 and CDR2 (germline): LGHNA, YSLEER. The V end lost 0 bases, the J end lost 5 bases, and 4 bases lay between the germline ends. The CDR3 loop is CASSQDRTGELFF. The CDR3 DNA follows: TGCGCCAGCAGCCAAGATCGAACCGGGGAGCTGTTTTTT.

This clone was counted once. The V and J genes are TRBV5-4 and TRBJ2-1; the match to TRBD1 covers 12 bases. The CDR3 runs 15 residues. Germline V gene sequence: CDR1 SGHNT, CDR2 YYREEE (reference sequence). The junction had 9 bases not matched to a gene; V was cut back by 1 base and J by 13 bases. CDR3 in amino acids: CASSLRGQGAQAQFF. The CDR3 bases are TGTGCCAGCAGCTTGAGGGGACAGGGGGCGCAAGCACAGTTCTTC.

The chain combines TRBV29-1 with TRBJ2-2; possibly TRBD2 for D (7 bases). Trimming pared 6 bases from V and 6 bases from J, leaving 17 bases between. The CDR3 is 14 residues long. Per germline, CDR1 SQVTM and CDR2 ANQGSEA. This chain's CDR3 is CSVLQGGTPGELFF. In nucleotides, the CDR3 is TGCAGCGTCCTACAGGGAGGGACACCCGGGGAGCTGTTTTTT.

Regarding this clone: One base separates it from a far larger clone, so it is likely a read error. The same CDR3 is also encoded by other DNA sequences in this sample. The CDR3 DNA reads TGTGCCAGCAGCTTAGACGGGGGGATTAGTTATGGCTACACTTTC. Residues: CASSLDGGISYGYTF. This chain connects TRBV11-2 to TRBJ1-2; tentative D call: TRBD1 (5 bases). Germline assignment: CDR1 SGHAT and CDR2 FQNNGV. The CDR3 runs 15 residues.

DNA of the CDR3: TGTGCCAGCAGTTTCGGGGGGCGGACCGGGGAGCTGTTTTTT. It encodes CASSFGGRTGELFF. The V and J genes are TRBV28 and TRBJ2-2, with D possibly matching TRBD2 (7 bases). The CDR3 is made up of 14 amino acids. V was clipped by 3 bases and J by 5 bases, with 10 bases between them. In germline, CDR1 is MDHEN, CDR2 SYDVKM.

The table lists this clone with a few counts. The chain recombines TRBV7-2 with TRBJ1-2; weak D call: TRBD1 (6 bases). From germline, CDR1 is SGHTA and CDR2 FQGNSA. The V gene lost 5 bases and the J gene lost 6 bases, with 19 bases spanning the gap. CDR3 size: 15 residues. In DNA form, the CDR3 reads TGTGCCAGCAGCACGGGACAAAACGTGTACCATGGCTACACCTTC. It specifies CASSTGQNVYHGYTF.

V gene TRBV5-8 combines with J gene TRBJ2-3; D is possibly TRBD1 or TRBD2 (5 bases each). This CDR3 is 13 amino acids long. V shed 0 bases and J shed 3 bases, with 5 bases lying between them. Germline-derived CDR1 and CDR2 are SGHTS and YDEGEE. The CDR3 DNA follows: TGTGCCAGCAGCTTGGGGGGGACAGATACGCAGTATTTT. Protein sequence: CASSLGGTDTQYF.

The CDR3 sequence is CASSVTGLETQYF. DNA for the CDR3: TGTGCCAGCAGCGTGACAGGGTTAGAGACCCAGTACTTC. The chain recombines TRBV5-4 with TRBJ2-5, with 7 bases matching TRBD1. The CDR3 extends over 13 amino acids. Germline V gene data show CDR1 as SGHNT and CDR2 as YYREEE (reference sequence). J was trimmed by 4 bases and V by 4 bases; bases with no gene match: 4.

This clone is a singleton in its sample. This sequence joins TRBV4-3 and TRBJ2-7, with D possibly being TRBD1 or TRBD2 (6 bases each). Germline assignment: CDR1 LGHNA and CDR2 YSLEER. V was cut by 1 base and J by 7 bases, with 17 bases left in between. The CDR3 loop spans 15 amino acids. CDR3 loop: CASSQGGGRGWEQYF. The CDR3 nucleotides are TGCGCCAGCAGCCAAGGAGGGGGGCGCGGGTGGGAGCAGTACTTC.

This clone was counted once. This chain connects TRBV9 to TRBJ1-4; maybe TRBD1 (5 bases). Germline CDR1 SGDLS, CDR2 YYNGEE. The CDR3 is made up of 14 amino acids. Trimming shortened V by 0 bases and J by 7 bases, and 10 bases separated the two germline ends. The CDR3 protein is CASSVDLGGEKLFF. CDR3 coding DNA: TGTGCCAGCAGCGTAGATCTGGGGGGTGAAAAACTGTTTTTT.

The chain carries TRBV19 and TRBJ1-1, with 7 bases matching TRBD1. The CDR3 totals 16 residues. Germline values: CDR1 LNHDA, CDR2 SQIVND (reference sequence). J gave up 1 base and V 7 bases, and 12 bases lay outside the gene matches. The CDR3: CASTLYGAGGNTEAFF. CDR3 coding DNA: TGTGCCAGTACCCTATATGGGGCAGGGGGGAACACTGAAGCTTTCTTT.

This clone occurred once. The junction differs from germline at one of its ends, possibly a read error. The chain combines TRBV6-5 with TRBJ1-2; D gene unclear. The CDR3 has 13 residues. Germline V gene data show CDR1 as MNHEY and CDR2 as SVGAGI. CDR3 nucleotides: TGTGCCATCAGTGAGACTGATAACTATGGCTACACCTTC. This gives the protein CAISETDNYGYTF.

The V and J genes are TRBV9 and TRBJ2-3; D may be TRBD2 (7 bases). Between the trimmed V and J ends, which lost 6 bases and 4 bases, there was a span of 18 bases. This CDR3 region has 15 residues. The germline V gene encodes CDR1 SGDLS and CDR2 YYNGEE. The CDR3 DNA reads as TGTGCCAGCAACGACCCGGGGGGCCCATCAGATACGCAGTATTTT. This codes for CASNDPGGPSDTQYF.